These 17 T cell receptor beta chains were all obtained from the same sample, sequenced in a study of cytomegalovirus exposure and HLA in healthy donors. Researchers ran the PCR with 60 Vbeta and 13 Jbeta primers. The protocol was immunoSEQ multiplex PCR, while the TCRdb copy is restricted to in-frame clones and leaves out a portion. Of approximately 160,000 clones listed, around four fifths were seen once; the top ten hold about 0.89%. Sequenced: PBMCs. These receptors all come from a girl aged 2 to 9 in good health and CMV-seropositive.

This clone is a singleton in its sample. This chain joins TRBV28 and TRBJ2-5; possible D gene TRBD2, 5 bases. Germline V gene sequence: CDR1 MDHEN, CDR2 SYDVKM. This CDR3 is built from 12 residues. With 5 bases removed from V and 4 bases from J, the gap between germline ends came to 8 bases. The CDR3 coding sequence is TGTGCCAGCAGTGGAGGAGGAGAGACCCAGTACTTC. This codes for CASSGGGETQYF.

This chain links TRBV6-4 with TRBJ2-1, with D perhaps TRBD2 (5 bases). Germline CDR1 reads MRHNA; CDR2 reads SNTAGT. The V end was cut by 4 bases, the J end by 3 bases, with 13 bases between. The CDR3 is 15 amino acids. The CDR3 DNA sequence: TGTGCCAGCAGTGTGTCGAGCGGAGACTACAATGAGCAGTTCTTC. Translating gives CASSVSSGDYNEQFF.

The genes are TRBV11-2 and TRBJ2-3; tentative D call: TRBD2 (6 bases). The V gene lost 8 bases and the J gene lost 1 base, with 10 bases spanning the gap. This CDR3 has 13 amino acids. Germline V gene sequence: CDR1 SGHAT, CDR2 FQNNGV. CDR3 protein: CASGLAGTDTQYF. DNA of the CDR3: TGTGCCAGCGGGTTAGCGGGCACAGATACGCAGTATTTT.

This sequence joins TRBV27 and TRBJ1-1, with TRBD1 identical over 9 bases. V lost 4 bases, J lost 5 bases, and 14 bases stayed unmatched. Germline V gene lookup returns CDR1 MNHEY and CDR2 SMNVEV (reference sequence). This CDR3 region has 17 residues. The CDR3 is CASSSLTLGTGWTEAFF. The CDR3 nucleotides are TGTGCCAGCAGTTCACTAACCCTCGGGACAGGGTGGACTGAAGCTTTCTTT.

CDR3 nucleotide sequence: TGCGCCAGCAGCCAAGATTCTCGGGCCACCTACGGGATGTCTCTAACCAAAAACATTCAGTACTTC. Translated: CASSQDSRATYGMSLTKNIQYF. The chain recombines TRBV4-1 with TRBJ2-4, with D possibly TRBD2 on 5 matching bases. Trimming removed 0 bases at V and 2 bases at J, with 29 bases between. From germline, CDR1 is MGHRA and CDR2 YSYEKL. The CDR3 runs to 22 residues.

The J gene is TRBJ1-3, the V gene TRBV19; D not certain. This CDR3 contains 14 residues. Between the trimmed V and J ends, which lost 1 base and 2 bases, there was a span of 6 bases. CDR1 is LNHDA, CDR2 SQIVND, per germline (reference sequence). CDR3 in amino acids: CASSIARTGNTIYF. CDR3 in DNA: TGTGCCAGTAGTATAGCCAGAACTGGAAACACCATATATTTT. The full variable domain, completed using reference TRBV19 and TRBJ1-3, is DGGITQSPKYLFRKEGQNVTLSCEQNLNHDAMYWYRQDPGQGLRLIYYSQIVNDFQKGDIAEGYSVSREKKESFPLTVTSAQKNPTAFYLCASSIARTGNTIYFGEGSWLTVV.

The chain employs TRBV18 and TRBJ1-5; TRBD1 matches at 9 bases. The CDR3 length is 15 residues. V lost 3 bases, J lost 5 bases, and 5 bases stayed unmatched. Germline lookup yields CDR1 KGHSH and CDR2 LQKENI. The CDR3 is CASSPTGGVYQPQHF. DNA of the CDR3: TGTGCCAGCTCACCTACAGGGGGCGTTTATCAGCCCCAGCATTTT.

V gene TRBV2 combines with J gene TRBJ2-4; the match to TRBD1 covers 9 bases. The CDR3 covers 16 residues. The germline CDR1 and CDR2 sequences are SNHLY and FYNNEI. Germline trimming cut 3 bases from V and 2 bases from J; bases unmatched to any gene: 5. The CDR3 is CASSDPGTGTKNIQYF. The CDR3 DNA follows: TGTGCCAGCAGTGACCCCGGGACAGGGACCAAAAACATTCAGTACTTC.

The chain joins TRBV14 to TRBJ2-7, with TRBD2 matching over 11 bases. With V trimmed by 0 bases and J by 5 bases, 12 bases remained unmatched. Germline values: CDR1 SGHDN, CDR2 FVKESK. The CDR3 totals 18 residues. The CDR3 loop reads CASSQEGLRTSGPHEQYF. The CDR3 DNA reads as TGTGCCAGCAGCCAAGAGGGTCTCCGGACTAGCGGGCCCCACGAGCAGTACTTC. The variable domain in full, completed from reference TRBV14 and TRBJ2-7, reads EAGVTQFPSHSVIEKGQTVTLRCDPISGHDNLYWYRRVMGKEIKFLLHFVKESKQDESGMPNNRFLAERTGGTYSTLKVQPAELEDSGVYFCASSQEGLRTSGPHEQYFGPGTRLTVT.

This rearrangement joins TRBV7-6 to TRBJ2-2; 8 bases line up with TRBD1. Germline V CDR1 and CDR2: SGHVS, FNYEAQ. This CDR3 spans 15 amino acids. With V trimmed by 0 bases and J by 6 bases, 3 bases remained unmatched. The CDR3 coding sequence is TGTGCCAGCAGCTTAGCATACAGGGGGGCCGGGGAGCTGTTTTTT. As protein: CASSLAYRGAGELFF.

The chain joins TRBV10-2 to TRBJ2-5, with TRBD2 identical over 9 bases. Judging by the DNA end, TRBJ2-7 fits better; the J call may be wrong. CDR3 size: 15 residues. Germline V gene sequence: CDR1 WSHSY, CDR2 SAAADI. CDR3 sequence: CASSESGTSTYEQYF. CDR3 bases: TGCGCCAGCAGTGAGTCGGGGACTAGCACCTACGAGCAGTACTTC.

This chain links TRBV7-2 with TRBJ1-1; weak D call: TRBD1 (6 bases). CDR3 size: 13 residues. Germline CDR1 is SGHTA and CDR2 is FQGNSA. Trimming cost V 6 bases and J 2 bases, with 10 bases left between them. The CDR3 loop is CASSDRINTEAFF. The CDR3 DNA follows: TGTGCCAGCAGTGACAGGATAAACACTGAAGCTTTCTTT.

This clone was detected only a few times. The genes are TRBV4-1 and TRBJ2-7; D is unclear. The V gene lost 6 bases and the J gene lost 7 bases, with 13 bases spanning the gap. This CDR3 region has 12 residues. Germline V lookup: CDR1 MGHRA, CDR2 YSYEKL. As DNA, the CDR3 is TGCGCCAGCAGGAAGACGGGTGGAGAGCAGTACTTC. Protein product: CASRKTGGEQYF.

This chain connects TRBV2 to TRBJ1-6, with D perhaps matching TRBD1 (5 bases). The length of the CDR3 is 15 residues. Germline assignment: CDR1 SNHLY and CDR2 FYNNEI. Trimming shortened V by 11 bases and J by 0 bases, and 14 bases separated the two germline ends. The CDR3 DNA follows: TGTGCCCTCAGGAACAGGAGCTCCTATAATTCACCCCTCCACTTT. The encoded protein is CALRNRSSYNSPLHF.

V usage is TRBV28 and J usage is TRBJ2-5, with a tentative D call TRBD2 (5 bases). The V and J ends lost 3 bases and 9 bases respectively, with 32 bases between them. Looked up from germline, CDR1 is MDHEN and CDR2 is SYDVKM. The CDR3 totals 19 residues. The CDR3 coding sequence is TGTGCCAGCAGTTTTAATCGCGGCAGAAGTTTGTCCGCGGGTGGGGCCCAGTACTTC. Its translation: CASSFNRGRSLSAGGAQYF.

The gene calls are TRBV27 and TRBJ2-1; 7 positions agree with TRBD1. The V and J ends lost 10 bases and 5 bases, in that order; junction bases with no gene match: 8. The CDR3 covers 13 residues. Germline V CDR1 and CDR2: MNHEY, SMNVEV (reference sequence). CDR3 coding DNA: TGTGCCATCCAGACAGGGAGCAACAATGAGCAGTTCTTC. This gives the protein CAIQTGSNNEQFF.

The genes are TRBV5-4 and TRBJ1-1; 8 positions agree with TRBD1. CDR1 SGHNT and CDR2 YYREEE come from the germline V gene (reference sequence). The trim removed 4 bases at V and 10 bases at J, leaving 9 bases unmatched. The CDR3 has 13 amino acids. CDR3 residues: CASSPGQGKVAFF. The CDR3 DNA follows: TGTGCCAGCAGCCCCGGACAGGGCAAGGTAGCTTTCTTT.